The 18 T cell receptor beta chains in this list originate from one sample, sequenced in a study of CD8+CD57+ T cells in acquired aplastic anemia. Genomic DNA was employed as the template in profiling TCR beta VDJ and CDR3. MiXCR was run by TCRdb on the reads, yielding one entry per CDR3 protein. Of over 150,000 distinct CDR3 sequences detected, less than 50% appear once; the ten largest clones hold 10% to 15%. Patients sequenced had flow cytometry evidence of CD8+CD57+ cell expansion. Specimen: sorted CD4+, CD8+, or CD8+CD57+ T cells (not recorded which) from PBMCs. Receptors were obtained from a human donor with aplastic anemia.

The chain's CDR3 is CVCGGPSSTDTQYF. CDR3 sequence (DNA): TGTGTTTGTGGGGGCCCTTCTAGCACAGATACGCAGTATTTT. This chain connects TRBV7-2 to TRBJ2-3, with a possible D match to TRBD1 (6 bases). Germline-derived CDR1 and CDR2 are SGHTA and FQGNSA. There are 14 residues in the CDR3.

This clonotype has a count of ten or more. In DNA form, the CDR3 reads TGTGCCAGCAGTTACCGGAACAGACAGGGTACCTACGAGCAGTACTTC. Translation gives CASSYRNRQGTYEQYF. This sequence joins TRBV6-6 and TRBJ2-7, with 7 bases lining up with TRBD1. With V trimmed by 2 bases and J by 2 bases, 9 bases remained unmatched. Germline loops: CDR1 MNHNY, CDR2 SVGAGI (reference sequence). The CDR3 contains 16 residues.

The chain couples TRBV7-6 to TRBJ2-5; 7 positions agree with TRBD1. V lost 2 bases and J lost 0; bases outside the gene matches: 9. Germline V gives CDR1 SGHVS, CDR2 FNYEAQ. The CDR3 is 17 amino acids. The CDR3 region is CASSLSSRGYHQETQYF. The CDR3 nucleotides are TGTGCCAGCAGCTTATCATCCAGGGGGTACCACCAAGAGACCCAGTACTTC. The whole variable domain, remainder taken from reference TRBV7-6 and TRBJ2-5, is GAGVSQSPRYKVTKRGQDVALRCDPISGHVSLYWYRQALGQGPEFLTYFNYEAQQDKSGLPNDRFSAERPEGSISTLTIQRTEQRDSAMYRCASSLSSRGYHQETQYFGPGTRLLVL.

This clonotype was detected ten times or more. This sequence joins TRBV7-6 and TRBJ1-1; D call uncertain. Germline loops: CDR1 SGHVS, CDR2 FNYEAQ. Trimming removed 2 bases from V and 0 bases from J, with 4 bases in between. CDR3 size: 13 residues. For the CDR3, the DNA is TGTGCCAGCAGCTTACGGCTGAACACTGAAGCTTTCTTT. It encodes CASSLRLNTEAFF.

This clonotype was detected many times. Here the CDR3 reads CAISRGASGGSSYNEQFF. In DNA form, the CDR3 reads TGTGCCATCAGTCGCGGCGCTAGCGGGGGGAGTTCCTACAATGAGCAGTTCTTC. The V and J genes are TRBV10-3 and TRBJ2-1; 11 bases are a match to TRBD2. Losses at the gene ends were 5 bases for V and 1 base for J; bases not matched to a gene: 10. The germline V gene encodes CDR1 ENHRY and CDR2 SYGVKD. The CDR3 runs 18 residues.

The chain recombines TRBV11-2 with TRBJ2-7, with a possible D match to TRBD2 (5 bases). The germline V gene encodes CDR1 SGHAT and CDR2 FQNNGV. The V and J ends lost 3 bases and 4 bases respectively, with 13 bases between them. This CDR3 region has 14 residues. CDR3 loop: CASSFGASRYEQYF. Written as DNA, the CDR3 is TGTGCCAGCAGCTTCGGAGCTAGCCGGTACGAGCAGTACTTC.

The genes are TRBV20-1 and TRBJ1-5; no clear D. The CDR3 is made up of 14 amino acids. Germline-derived CDR1 and CDR2 are DFQATT and SNEGSKA (reference sequence). V shed 1 base and J shed 4 bases, with 11 bases lying between them. The CDR3 DNA is TGCAGTGCTAGAGTTGGGTCAGCTAATCAGCCCCAGCATTTT. The encoded protein is CSARVGSANQPQHF.

The CDR3 sequence: CASGRGVTDTQYF. CDR3 DNA sequence: TGTGCCAGCGGCCGGGGCGTCACAGATACGCAGTATTTT. The chain couples TRBV6-4 to TRBJ2-3, with D perhaps given as TRBD1 or TRBD2 (5 bases each). This CDR3 is 13 amino acids long. CDR1 MRHNA and CDR2 SNTAGT come from the germline V gene. V was clipped by 8 bases and J by 2 bases, with 11 bases between them.

The sample holds many counts of this clonotype. V is TRBV5-1 and J is TRBJ2-7; tentative D call: TRBD1 (6 bases). The CDR3 sequence is 14 residues long. Germline CDR1 SGHRS, CDR2 YFSETQ. V was trimmed by 0 bases and J by 6 bases, leaving 13 bases between them. CDR3 protein: CASSLDNRVGEQYF. For the CDR3, the DNA is TGCGCCAGCAGCTTGGATAACAGGGTAGGCGAGCAGTACTTC. Full variable domain (rest looked up from reference TRBV5-1 and TRBJ2-7): KAGVTQTPRYLIKTRGQQVTLSCSPISGHRSVSWYQQTPGQGLQFLFEYFSETQRNKGNFPGRFSGRQFSNSRSEMNVSTLELGDSALYLCASSLDNRVGEQYFGPGTRLTVT.

The chain combines TRBV25-1 with TRBJ2-7; the D is unclear. The CDR3 is made up of 15 amino acids. Trimming left V 6 bases short and J 11 bases short, with 26 bases between. CDR1 and CDR2 from the germline V gene are MGHDK and SYGVNS. This chain's CDR3 is CASRGSLDLPTTKYF. In DNA form, the CDR3 reads TGTGCCAGCAGAGGCAGCTTGGACCTTCCTACGACCAAGTACTTC.

The J gene is TRBJ2-1, the V gene TRBV19, with 7 nucleotides matching TRBD1. The V segment lost 6 bases and the J segment 8 bases; nucleotides outside the gene matches: 10. This CDR3 has 14 amino acids. In germline, CDR1 is LNHDA, CDR2 SQIVND (reference sequence). CDR3: CASSHLEGADEQFF. The DNA for the CDR3 is TGTGCCAGTAGCCACTTAGAGGGGGCGGATGAGCAGTTCTTC.

In its sample, this clonotype was seen many times. One end of the junction does not line up with germline, which may come from a read error. The CDR3 loop is CSATKTSRGGTQYF. CDR3 in DNA: TGCAGTGCCACTAAAACGTCCCGTGGGGGGACCCAATACTTC. The rearrangement uses TRBV20-1 and TRBJ2-5; maybe TRBD2 (6 bases). The germline V gene has CDR1 DFQATT and CDR2 SNEGSKA (reference sequence). This CDR3 comprises 14 residues.

This chain joins TRBV11-1 and TRBJ1-1; 12 bases are a match to TRBD1. Per germline, CDR1 SGHAT and CDR2 FQDESV (reference sequence). The CDR3 has 14 residues. Unmatched junction bases numbered 8, after V lost 5 bases and J lost 10 bases. This CDR3 is CASSRGGQGARAFF. In DNA, the CDR3 is TGTGCCAGCAGCCGGGGGGGACAGGGGGCGCGAGCTTTCTTT.

The V call is TRBV5-4, the J call TRBJ1-2, with D tentatively TRBD1 (5 bases). Germline values: CDR1 SGHNT, CDR2 YYREEE (reference sequence). V lost 3 bases to trimming and J lost 1 base, with 13 bases between them. The CDR3 loop spans 15 amino acids. The CDR3 coding sequence is TGTGCCAGCAGCTCGGGCCAGGGCTTTAACTATGGCTACACCTTC. Amino acid sequence: CASSSGQGFNYGYTF.

This sequence joins TRBV5-6 and TRBJ1-2; 7 bases match TRBD1. The CDR3 length is 15 residues. Germline-derived CDR1 and CDR2 are SGHDT and YYEEEE. J gave up 2 bases and V 0 bases, and 4 bases lay outside the gene matches. This CDR3 is CASSLAKTGNYGYTF. DNA of the CDR3: TGTGCCAGCAGCTTGGCAAAGACAGGGAACTATGGCTACACCTTC.

This clonotype was recorded at least ten times. This chain links TRBV28 with TRBJ1-2; tentative D call: TRBD1 (6 bases). Trimming cost V 6 bases and J 3 bases, with 17 bases left between them. The V gene's germline CDR1 is MDHEN and CDR2 SYDVKM. The CDR3 consists of 15 residues. CDR3 in amino acids: CASRGGGLGDYGYTF. The CDR3 region has the DNA TGTGCCAGCAGGGGTGGGGGGCTCGGGGACTATGGCTACACCTTC.

CDR3 amino acids: CASTLSRDEQYF. The CDR3 coding sequence is TGTGCCAGCACCCTAAGCAGGGACGAGCAGTACTTC. The chain links TRBV6-1 to TRBJ2-7; D might be TRBD1 (5 bases). CDR1 and CDR2 (germline): MNHNS, SASEGT. This CDR3 region has 12 residues. Deletions cut 7 bases from V and 5 bases from J, with 12 bases between.

The sample holds many counts of this clonotype. The chain combines TRBV5-1 with TRBJ2-3; no clear D gene. V shed 3 bases and J shed 7 bases, with 15 bases lying between them. Germline-derived CDR1 and CDR2 are SGHRS and YFSETQ. This CDR3 comprises 14 residues. The CDR3 sequence: CASSSGTSINTQYF. The CDR3 nucleotides read TGCGCCAGCAGCTCCGGCACCTCAATTAATACGCAGTATTTT.